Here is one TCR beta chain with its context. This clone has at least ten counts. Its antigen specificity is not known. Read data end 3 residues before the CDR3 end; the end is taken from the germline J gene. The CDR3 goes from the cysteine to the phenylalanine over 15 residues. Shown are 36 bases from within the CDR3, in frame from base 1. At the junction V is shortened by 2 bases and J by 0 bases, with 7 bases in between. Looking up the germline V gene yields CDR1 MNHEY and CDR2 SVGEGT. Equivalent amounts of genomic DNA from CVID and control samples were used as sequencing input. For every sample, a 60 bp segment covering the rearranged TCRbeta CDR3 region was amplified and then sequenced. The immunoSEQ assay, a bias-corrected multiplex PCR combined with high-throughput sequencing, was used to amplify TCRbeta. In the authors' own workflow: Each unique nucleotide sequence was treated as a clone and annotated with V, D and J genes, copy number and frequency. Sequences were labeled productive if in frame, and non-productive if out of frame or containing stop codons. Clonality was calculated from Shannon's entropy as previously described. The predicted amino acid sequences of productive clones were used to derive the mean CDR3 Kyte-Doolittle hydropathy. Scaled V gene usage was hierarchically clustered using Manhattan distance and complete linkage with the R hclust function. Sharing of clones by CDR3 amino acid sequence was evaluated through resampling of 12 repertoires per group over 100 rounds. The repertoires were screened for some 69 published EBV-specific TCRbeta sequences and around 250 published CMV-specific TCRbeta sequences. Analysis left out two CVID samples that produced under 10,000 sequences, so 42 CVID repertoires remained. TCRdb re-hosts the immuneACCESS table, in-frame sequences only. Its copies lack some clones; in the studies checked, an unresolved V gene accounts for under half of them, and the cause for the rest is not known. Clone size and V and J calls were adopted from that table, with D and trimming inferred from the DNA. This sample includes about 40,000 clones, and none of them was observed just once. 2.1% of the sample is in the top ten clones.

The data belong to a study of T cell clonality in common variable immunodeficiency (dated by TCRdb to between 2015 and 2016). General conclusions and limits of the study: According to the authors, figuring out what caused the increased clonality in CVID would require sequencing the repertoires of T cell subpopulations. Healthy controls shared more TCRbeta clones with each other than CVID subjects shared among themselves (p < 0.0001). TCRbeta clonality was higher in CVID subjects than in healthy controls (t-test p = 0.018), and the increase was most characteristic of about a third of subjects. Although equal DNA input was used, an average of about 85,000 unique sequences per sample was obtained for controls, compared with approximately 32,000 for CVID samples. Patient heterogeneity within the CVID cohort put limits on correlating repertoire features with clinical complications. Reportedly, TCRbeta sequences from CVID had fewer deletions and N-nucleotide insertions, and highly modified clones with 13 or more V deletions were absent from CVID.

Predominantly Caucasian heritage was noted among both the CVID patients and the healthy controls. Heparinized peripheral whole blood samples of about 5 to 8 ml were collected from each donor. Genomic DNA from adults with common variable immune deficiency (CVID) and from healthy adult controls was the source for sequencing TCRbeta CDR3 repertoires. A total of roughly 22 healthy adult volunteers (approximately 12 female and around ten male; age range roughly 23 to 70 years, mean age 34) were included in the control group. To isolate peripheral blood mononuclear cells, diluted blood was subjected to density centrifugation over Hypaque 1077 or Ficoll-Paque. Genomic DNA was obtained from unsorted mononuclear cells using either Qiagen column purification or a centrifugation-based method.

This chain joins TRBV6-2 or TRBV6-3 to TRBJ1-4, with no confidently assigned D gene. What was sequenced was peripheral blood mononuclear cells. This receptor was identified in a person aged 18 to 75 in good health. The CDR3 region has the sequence CASSYGGSTNEKLFF. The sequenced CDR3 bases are TGTGCCAGCAGTTACGGAGGGTCAACTAATGAAAAA.